A single sample gave rise to the 17 T cell receptor beta chains below, sequenced in a study of T-cell memory formation after mild COVID-19. TCRdb re-derived calls from the 5' RACE reads in MiXCR, one entry per CDR3 protein. The data contain around 140,000 distinct CDR3 sequences, 5.5% to 7% of them singletons. Material: PBMCs or a T cell subset sorted from them (not recorded which). These receptors came from an adult woman who had mild COVID-19 (a few samples of this study predate the infection). Cell type and time point are not known.

This clonotype came up many times. Its ends do not fully match the called genes, so a read error is possible. V is TRBV7-8 and J is TRBJ2-5; 12 positions agree with TRBD2. Germline loops: CDR1 SGHVS, CDR2 FQNEAQ. This CDR3 is built from 17 residues. CDR3 protein: CASTLRLAGVLGETQYF. The DNA of the CDR3 is TGTGCCAGCACCTTACGACTAGCGGGAGTTCTAGGGGAGACCCAGTACTTC. The full variable domain, with the rest looked up from reference TRBV7-8 and TRBJ2-5, is GAGVSQSPRYKVAKRGQDVALRCDPISGHVSLFWYQQALGQGPEFLTYFQNEAQLDKSGLPSDRFFAERPEGSVSTLKIQRTQQEDSAVYLCASTLRLAGVLGETQYFGPGTRLLVL.

The chain uses TRBV7-9 and TRBJ2-5; weak D call: TRBD1 (7 bases). Germline CDR1 is SEHNR and CDR2 is FQNEAQ (reference sequence). This CDR3 is built from 15 residues. V lost 2 bases and J lost 2, with 12 bases in between. The CDR3 DNA reads as TGTGCCAGCAGCTTACCGCAGGGGGGACAAGAGACCCAGTACTTC. This gives the protein CASSLPQGGQETQYF.

The chain joins TRBV7-2 to TRBJ2-3; D not certain. The CDR3 contains 15 residues. From germline, CDR1 is SGHTA and CDR2 FQGNSA. V was pared by 0 bases and J by 4 bases, with 11 bases between. This CDR3 reads CASSLAPTSADTQYF. CDR3 coding DNA: TGTGCCAGCAGCTTAGCGCCGACCTCCGCAGATACGCAGTATTTT.

This chain's CDR3 is CATSERGYEQYF. CDR3 bases: TGTGCCACCAGTGAACGCGGCTACGAGCAGTACTTC. The chain has TRBV24-1 and TRBJ2-7, with D hard to call. Trimming pared 4 bases from V and 3 bases from J, leaving 6 bases between. CDR1 and CDR2 from the germline V gene are KGHDR and SFDVKD. This CDR3 comprises 12 residues.

Many counts were recorded for this clonotype. The V and J genes are TRBV10-3 and TRBJ2-3; TRBD2 agrees at 11 bases. Germline-derived CDR1 and CDR2 are ENHRY and SYGVKD. The CDR3 length is 15 residues. V gave up 6 bases and J gave up 6 bases; unmatched junction bases: 8. CDR3 coding DNA: TGTGCCATCAGCCTGACTAGCGGGGACAGGGATACGCAGTATTTT. Protein: CAISLTSGDRDTQYF.

This clonotype turned up a few times. This rearrangement joins TRBV29-1 to TRBJ2-1; D is unresolved. Germline V gene sequence: CDR1 SQVTM, CDR2 ANQGSEA. The CDR3 contains 13 residues. The V end lost 1 base, the J end lost 8 bases, and 12 bases lay between the germline ends. The DNA of the CDR3 is TGCAGCGTTGAAGTCCAGTTTAGTTATGAGCAGTTCTTC. Translation: CSVEVQFSYEQFF.

As to this clonotype: One end of the junction varies from germline; a read error may be responsible. The chain uses TRBV24-1 and TRBJ2-3, with 7 bases aligning to TRBD2. There are 18 residues in the CDR3. Germline V gene sequence: CDR1 KGHDR, CDR2 SFDVKD. The CDR3 is CDTSDSLRDYRYTDTQYF. In DNA, the CDR3 is TGTGACACCAGTGATTCCCTCCGGGACTACCGATACACAGATACGCAGTATTTT.

This clonotype was found many times. The chain couples TRBV5-6 to TRBJ1-5; 9 positions match TRBD1. Germline CDR1 SGHDT, CDR2 YYEEEE. The CDR3 consists of 15 residues. V lost 5 bases and J lost 1; bases outside the gene matches: 4. CDR3 protein: CASSGQGISNQPQHF. The CDR3 DNA follows: TGTGCCAGCAGTGGACAGGGGATAAGCAATCAGCCCCAGCATTTT.

This clonotype has at least ten counts. This rearrangement joins TRBV9 to TRBJ2-2; TRBD2 might be the D (5 bases). With 6 bases removed from V and 4 bases from J, the gap between germline ends came to 16 bases. From germline, CDR1 is SGDLS and CDR2 YYNGEE. CDR3 length: 15 residues. DNA of the CDR3: TGTGCCAGCACCGTCCGGCAGGCGGGCACCGGGGAGCTGTTTTTT. Protein: CASTVRQAGTGELFF.

This clonotype has just a few counts. This chain uses TRBV24-1 with TRBJ2-2; 7 bases are shared with TRBD1. Germline CDR1 KGHDR, CDR2 SFDVKD. The length of the CDR3 is 15 residues. V trimming: 4 bases; J trimming: 5 bases; junction bases outside the gene matches: 6. The CDR3 region has the DNA TGTGCCACCAGTGACCCGACAGGGTTGACCGGGGAGCTGTTTTTT. This codes for CATSDPTGLTGELFF.

This clonotype has ten or more counts. This sequence joins TRBV7-3 and TRBJ2-7; tentatively, D is TRBD1 (6 bases). This CDR3 region has 15 residues. Deletions cut 5 bases from V and 0 bases from J, with 14 bases between. Germline V gene sequence: CDR1 SGHTA, CDR2 FQGTGA. CDR3 residues: CASSRLPGDSYEQYF. The CDR3, as DNA: TGTGCCAGCAGCCGCCTTCCAGGGGACTCCTACGAGCAGTACTTC.

This clonotype was detected a few times. This CDR3 reads CASSRDSGNTIYF. The DNA for the CDR3 is TGCGCCAGCAGCCGGGACAGTGGAAACACCATATATTTT. The V and J genes are TRBV5-1 and TRBJ1-3; TRBD1 matches at 7 bases. The CDR3 has 13 residues. Germline V gene sequence: CDR1 SGHRS, CDR2 YFSETQ. The J segment lost 3 bases and the V segment lost 4 bases, leaving 1 base of the junction unmatched.

This clonotype was observed at least ten times. The chain links TRBV20-1 to TRBJ2-1; 10 bases align to TRBD2. CDR3 length: 14 residues. Germline V lookup: CDR1 DFQATT, CDR2 SNEGSKA (reference sequence). V shed 3 bases and J 8 bases; nucleotides not matched to a gene: 7. Here the CDR3 DNA reads TGCAGTGCTAGGTGGAGGACTAGCGGCGATGAGCAGTTCTTC. Protein sequence: CSARWRTSGDEQFF.

The chain combines TRBV24-1 with TRBJ2-3; 7 positions match TRBD2. Germline CDR1 is KGHDR and CDR2 is SFDVKD. The CDR3 has 17 residues. V was clipped by 6 bases and J by 2 bases; unmatched bases: 13. In DNA, the CDR3 is TGTGCCACCAGTACCACAGCTATAGGGAGGGACACAGATACGCAGTATTTT. This gives the protein CATSTTAIGRDTDTQYF.

The sample holds many counts of this clonotype. The rearrangement links TRBV12-3 or TRBV12-4 to TRBJ2-2; D possibly corresponds to TRBD1 (6 bases). Between the trimmed V and J ends, which lost 8 bases and 5 bases, there was a span of 15 bases. The CDR3 extends over 14 amino acids. In DNA, the CDR3 is TGTGCCAGCCTCGGGCCAGGGGATACCGGGGAGCTGTTTTTT. As protein: CASLGPGDTGELFF.

This clonotype was counted between two and nine times. Here the CDR3 DNA reads TGTGCCAGCCTGGGGCGCGGCACTGAAGCTTTCTTT. Protein: CASLGRGTEAFF. The genes are TRBV3-1 and TRBJ1-1, with TRBD1 as a possible D gene (5 bases). Germline lookup yields CDR1 LGHDT and CDR2 YNNKEL (reference sequence). The CDR3 covers 12 residues. The germline V and J ends were trimmed by 8 bases and 4 bases, with 11 bases remaining between them. Full variable domain (outside the CDR3, taken from reference TRBV3-1 and TRBJ1-1): DTAVSQTPKYLVTQMGNDKSIKCEQNLGHDTMYWYKQDSKKFLKIMFSYNNKELIINETVPNRFSPKSPDKAHLNLHINSLELGDSAVYFCASLGRGTEAFFGQGTRLTVV.

This clonotype was counted only a few times. This chain uses TRBV4-3 with TRBJ2-5, with a weak D call TRBD2 (6 bases). The CDR3 length is 14 residues. V lost 3 bases, J lost 5 bases, and 13 bases lay in between. Germline V gene data show CDR1 as LGHNA and CDR2 as YSLEER. CDR3 loop: CASSHSHGGETQYF. Here the CDR3 DNA reads TGCGCCAGCAGCCACTCTCACGGAGGGGAGACCCAGTACTTC.